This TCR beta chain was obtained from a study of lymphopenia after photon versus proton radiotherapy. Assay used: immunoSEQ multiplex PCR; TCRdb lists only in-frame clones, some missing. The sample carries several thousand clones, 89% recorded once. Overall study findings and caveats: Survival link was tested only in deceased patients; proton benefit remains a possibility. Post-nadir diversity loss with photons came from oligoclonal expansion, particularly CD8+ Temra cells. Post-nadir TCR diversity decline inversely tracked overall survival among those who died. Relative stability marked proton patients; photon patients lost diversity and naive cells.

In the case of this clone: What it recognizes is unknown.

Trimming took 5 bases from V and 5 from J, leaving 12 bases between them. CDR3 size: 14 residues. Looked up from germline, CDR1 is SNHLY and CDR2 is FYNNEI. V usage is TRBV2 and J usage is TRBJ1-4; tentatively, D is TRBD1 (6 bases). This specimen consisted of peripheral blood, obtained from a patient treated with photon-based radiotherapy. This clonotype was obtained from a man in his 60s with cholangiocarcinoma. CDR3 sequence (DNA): TGTGCCAGCAGTCGCCAGGGGTCAAATGAAAAACTGTTTTTT. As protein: CASSRQGSNEKLFF.